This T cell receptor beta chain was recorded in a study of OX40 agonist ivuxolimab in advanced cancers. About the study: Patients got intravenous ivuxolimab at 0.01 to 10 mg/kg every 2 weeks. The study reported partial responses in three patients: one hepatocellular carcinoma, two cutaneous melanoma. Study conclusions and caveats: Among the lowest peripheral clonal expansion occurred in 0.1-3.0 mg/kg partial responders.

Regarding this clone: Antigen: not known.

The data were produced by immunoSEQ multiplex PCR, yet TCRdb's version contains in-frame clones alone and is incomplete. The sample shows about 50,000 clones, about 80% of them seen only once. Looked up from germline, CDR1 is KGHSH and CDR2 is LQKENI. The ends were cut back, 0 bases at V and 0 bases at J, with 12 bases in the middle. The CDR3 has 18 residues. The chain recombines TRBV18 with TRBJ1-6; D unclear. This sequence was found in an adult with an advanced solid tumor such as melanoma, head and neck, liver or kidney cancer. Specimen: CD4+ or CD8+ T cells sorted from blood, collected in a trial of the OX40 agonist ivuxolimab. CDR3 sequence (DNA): TGTGCCAGCTCACCACCGGGAATAGGGAGCTCCTATAATTCACCCCTCCACTTT. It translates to CASSPPGIGSSYNSPLHF. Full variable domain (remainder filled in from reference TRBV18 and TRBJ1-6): NAGVMQNPRHLVRRRGQEARLRCSPMKGHSHVYWYRQLPEEGLKFMVYLQKENIIDESGMPKERFSAEFPKEGPSILRIQQVVRGDSAAYFCASSPPGIGSSYNSPLHFGNGTRLTVT.